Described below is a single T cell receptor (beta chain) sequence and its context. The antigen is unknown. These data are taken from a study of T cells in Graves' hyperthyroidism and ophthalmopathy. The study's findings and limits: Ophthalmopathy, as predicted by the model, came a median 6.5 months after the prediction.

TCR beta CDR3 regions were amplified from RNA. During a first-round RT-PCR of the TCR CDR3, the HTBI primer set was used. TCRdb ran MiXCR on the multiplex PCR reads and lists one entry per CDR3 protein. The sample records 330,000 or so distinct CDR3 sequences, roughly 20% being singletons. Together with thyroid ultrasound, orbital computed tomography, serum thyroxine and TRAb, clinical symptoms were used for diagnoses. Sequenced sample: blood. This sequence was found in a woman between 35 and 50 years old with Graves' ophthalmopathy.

CDR3 nucleotide sequence: TGTGCCAGCAGGGAAAACTACGAGCAGTACTTC. This gives the protein CASRENYEQYF. V usage is TRBV6-1 and J usage is TRBJ2-7; D remains unclear. The germline gives CDR1 MNHNS, CDR2 SASEGT. The CDR3 runs 11 residues. Trimming pared 6 bases from V and 3 bases from J, leaving 6 bases between.